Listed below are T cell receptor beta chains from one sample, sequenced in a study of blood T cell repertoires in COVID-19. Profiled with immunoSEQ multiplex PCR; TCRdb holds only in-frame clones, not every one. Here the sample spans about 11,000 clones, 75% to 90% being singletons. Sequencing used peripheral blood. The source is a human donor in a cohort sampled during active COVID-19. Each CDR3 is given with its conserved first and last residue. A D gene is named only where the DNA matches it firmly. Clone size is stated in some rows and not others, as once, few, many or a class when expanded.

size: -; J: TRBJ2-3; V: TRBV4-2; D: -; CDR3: CASSLRVATDTQYF; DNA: TGTGCCAGCAGCCTCCGGGTAGCAACAGATACGCAGTATTTT
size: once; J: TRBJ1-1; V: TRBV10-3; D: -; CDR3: CAISQGGNTEAFF; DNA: TGTGCCATCAGCCAAGGAGGGAACACTGAAGCTTTCTTT
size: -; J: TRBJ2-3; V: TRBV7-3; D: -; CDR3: CASSLKIAASTDTQYF; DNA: TGTGCCAGCAGCTTAAAAATAGCGGCAAGCACAGATACGCAGTATTTT
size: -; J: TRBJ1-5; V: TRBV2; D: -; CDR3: CASSDHITGNQPQHF; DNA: TGTGCCAGCAGCGATCACATTACAGGGAATCAGCCCCAGCATTTT
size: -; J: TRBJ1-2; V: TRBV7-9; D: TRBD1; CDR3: CASSYQATGGAGGYTF; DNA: TGTGCCAGCAGTTATCAAGCGACAGGGGGCGCAGGTGGCTACACCTTC
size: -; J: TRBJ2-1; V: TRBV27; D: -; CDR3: CASTFSGTNNEQFF; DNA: TGTGCCAGCACCTTCTCCGGGACAAACAATGAGCAGTTCTTC
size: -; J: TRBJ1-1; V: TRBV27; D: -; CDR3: CASSWRANTEAFF; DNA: TGTGCCAGCAGTTGGAGGGCGAACACTGAAGCTTTCTTT
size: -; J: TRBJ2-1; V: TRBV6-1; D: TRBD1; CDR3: CASSVDRDRGVDEQFF; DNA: TGTGCCAGCAGTGTAGACCGGGACAGGGGAGTTGATGAGCAGTTCTTC
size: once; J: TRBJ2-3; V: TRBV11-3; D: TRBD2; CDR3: CASSLGTSGHTDTQYF; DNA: TGTGCCAGCAGCTTAGGGACTAGCGGCCACACAGATACGCAGTATTTT
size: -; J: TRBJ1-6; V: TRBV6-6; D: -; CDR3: CASSLDSPSQNSPLHF; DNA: TGTGCCAGCAGTTTGGACAGTCCAAGCCAAAATTCACCCCTCCACTTT
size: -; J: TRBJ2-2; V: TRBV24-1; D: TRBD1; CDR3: CATSVGTGVTGELFF; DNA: TGTGCCACCAGTGTGGGGACAGGGGTCACCGGGGAGCTGTTTTTT
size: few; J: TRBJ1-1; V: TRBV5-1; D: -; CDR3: CASSLYSGDTEAFF; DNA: TGCGCCAGCAGCTTGTATTCGGGGGACACTGAAGCTTTCTTT
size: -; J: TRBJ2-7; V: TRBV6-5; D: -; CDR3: CASEVRRGPYEQYF; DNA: TGTGCCAGCGAGGTCAGGAGGGGTCCCTACGAGCAGTACTTC
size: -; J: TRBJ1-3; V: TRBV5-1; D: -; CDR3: CASSLGTGGNTIYF; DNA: TGCGCCAGCAGCTTGGGTACAGGCGGAAACACCATATATTTT
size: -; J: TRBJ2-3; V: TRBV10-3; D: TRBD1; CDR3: CAISERQGGTDTQYF; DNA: TGTGCCATCAGTGAACGGCAGGGGGGCACAGATACGCAGTATTTT
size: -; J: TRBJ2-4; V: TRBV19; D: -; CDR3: CASSGTGVNIQYF; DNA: TGTGCCAGTAGTGGTACCGGGGTTAACATTCAGTACTTC
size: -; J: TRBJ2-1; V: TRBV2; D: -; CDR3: CANYRSGLRWGRQGNEQFF; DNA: TGTGCCAACTACCGGTCGGGCCTACGATGGGGAAGGCAGGGGAATGAGCAGTTCTTC
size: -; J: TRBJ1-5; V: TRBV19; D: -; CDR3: CASSIALNQPQHF; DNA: TGTGCCAGTAGTATAGCCCTCAATCAGCCCCAGCATTTT
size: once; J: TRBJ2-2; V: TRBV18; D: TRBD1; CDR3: CASSPRKGTGRTGELFF; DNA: TGTGCCAGCTCACCCCGAAAGGGGACAGGGAGAACCGGGGAGCTGTTTTTT
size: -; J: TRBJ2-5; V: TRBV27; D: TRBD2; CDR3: CASSRGTSRKETQYF; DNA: TGTGCCAGCAGTAGGGGGACTAGCAGGAAAGAGACCCAGTACTTC
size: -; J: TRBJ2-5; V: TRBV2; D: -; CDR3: CASSETDYGETQYF; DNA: TGTGCCAGCAGTGAAACGGATTACGGGGAGACCCAGTACTTC
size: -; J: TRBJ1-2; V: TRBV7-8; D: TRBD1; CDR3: CASSKGTGNYGYTF; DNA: TGTGCCAGCAGCAAGGGGACAGGGAACTATGGCTACACCTTC
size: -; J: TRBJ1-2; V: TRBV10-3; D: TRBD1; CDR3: CAISAWQGAAYGYTF; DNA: TGTGCCATCAGTGCTTGGCAGGGGGCGGCCTATGGCTACACCTTC
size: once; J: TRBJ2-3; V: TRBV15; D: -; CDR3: CATSRDEGAAAYTQYF; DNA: TGTGCCACCAGCAGAGATGAAGGAGCTGCGGCATATACGCAGTATTTT
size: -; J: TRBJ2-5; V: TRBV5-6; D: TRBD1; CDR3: CASSPKTGTGTQYF; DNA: TGTGCCAGCAGCCCAAAGACAGGGACCGGAACCCAGTACTTC
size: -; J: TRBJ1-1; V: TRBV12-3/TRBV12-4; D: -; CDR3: CASKLTGNTEAFF; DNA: TGTGCCAGCAAACTGACAGGGAACACTGAAGCTTTCTTT
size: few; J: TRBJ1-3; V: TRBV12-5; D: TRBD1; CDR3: CASGAGTGRNTIYF; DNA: TGTGCTAGTGGTGCCGGGACAGGGAGAAACACCATATATTTT
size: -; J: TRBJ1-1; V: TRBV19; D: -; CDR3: CASRPRVGDAPTTEAFF; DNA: TGTGCCAGTAGGCCCCGGGTGGGTGACGCACCGACCACTGAAGCTTTCTTT